A selection of T cell receptor beta chains follows, all from one sample in a study of blood T cell repertoires in COVID-19. Assay used: immunoSEQ multiplex PCR; TCRdb lists only in-frame clones, some missing. The top ten hold around 15% of the sample, which has just under 90,000 clones, 55% to 75% seen once. The sequencing input was peripheral blood. The receptors were sampled from a woman older than 75 with acute or convalescent COVID-19. Each CDR3 is given with its conserved first and last residue. The order of the fields is clone size, V gene, D gene, J gene, CDR3 DNA, CDR3 protein. A D gene is named only where the DNA matches it firmly. Clone size is stated in some rows and not others, as once, few, many or a class when expanded.

clone size: few; V gene: TRBV7-7; D gene: TRBD2; J gene: TRBJ2-1; CDR3 DNA: TGTGCTAGCAGCTTGGGACTAGCGGCGGGAGGCACATACAATGAGCAGTTCTTC; CDR3 protein: CASSLGLAAGGTYNEQFF
clone size: .; V gene: TRBV5-6; D gene: TRBD2; J gene: TRBJ2-7; CDR3 DNA: TGTGCCAGTCTCCTCAGACGAGCGGGGGAGGTCGAGCAGTACTTC; CDR3 protein: CASLLRRAGEVEQYF
clone size: .; V gene: TRBV18; D gene: TRBD1; J gene: TRBJ1-5; CDR3 DNA: TGTGCCAGCTCACAGGGGACAGAGAATCAGCCCCAGCATTTT; CDR3 protein: CASSQGTENQPQHF
clone size: .; V gene: TRBV5-1; D gene: TRBD1; J gene: TRBJ1-1; CDR3 DNA: TGCGCCAGCAGCCTTGGGACAGGGACTGAGTACACTGAAGCTTTCTTT; CDR3 protein: CASSLGTGTEYTEAFF
clone size: .; V gene: TRBV7-8; D gene: .; J gene: TRBJ2-7; CDR3 DNA: TGTGCCAGCAGCTTAGGGATATCGGCAGGGGCCCTGGGGGAGCAGTACTTC; CDR3 protein: CASSLGISAGALGEQYF
clone size: .; V gene: TRBV4-2; D gene: .; J gene: TRBJ2-1; CDR3 DNA: TGTGCCAGCAGCCAATCCTCTGACTGGAACAATGAGCAGTTCTTC; CDR3 protein: CASSQSSDWNNEQFF
clone size: once; V gene: TRBV9; D gene: .; J gene: TRBJ1-2; CDR3 DNA: TGTGCCAGCAGCGCACCCCCGGTCTATGGCTACACCTTC; CDR3 protein: CASSAPPVYGYTF
clone size: .; V gene: TRBV6-6; D gene: TRBD1; J gene: TRBJ1-4; CDR3 DNA: TGTGCCAGCAGTTACTCGCAGGGGGACCCAACGGATAAACTGTTTTTT; CDR3 protein: CASSYSQGDPTDKLFF
clone size: .; V gene: TRBV6-5; D gene: .; J gene: TRBJ1-3; CDR3 DNA: TGTGCCAGCACCCCAATACTCTCTGGAAACACCATATATTTT; CDR3 protein: CASTPILSGNTIYF
clone size: few; V gene: TRBV9; D gene: .; J gene: TRBJ1-1; CDR3 DNA: TGTGCCAGCAGCCTCCAGGCGTCTCTCACTGAAGCTTTCTTT; CDR3 protein: CASSLQASLTEAFF
clone size: once; V gene: TRBV6-5; D gene: TRBD1; J gene: TRBJ1-1; CDR3 DNA: TGTGCCAGCAGGAGGGGACAGGTGAACACTGAAGCTTTCTTT; CDR3 protein: CASRRGQVNTEAFF
clone size: .; V gene: TRBV6-6; D gene: .; J gene: TRBJ1-1; CDR3 DNA: TGTGCCAGCAGCCCCCGGAGCCTGAGGAGGACTGAAGCTTTCTTT; CDR3 protein: CASSPRSLRRTEAFF
clone size: .; V gene: TRBV7-3; D gene: .; J gene: TRBJ2-7; CDR3 DNA: TGTGCCAGCAGCGAGGACAGCTTCGGCGAGCAGTACTTC; CDR3 protein: CASSEDSFGEQYF
clone size: .; V gene: TRBV5-4; D gene: TRBD2; J gene: TRBJ2-3; CDR3 DNA: TGTGCCAGCAGCTTGGCGGGCGGGGGGTCCACAGATACGCAGTATTTT; CDR3 protein: CASSLAGGGSTDTQYF
clone size: .; V gene: TRBV7-2; D gene: TRBD2; J gene: TRBJ2-3; CDR3 DNA: TGTGCCAGCAGCATACTAGCGGGGGGGCCGGGTACGCAGTATTTT; CDR3 protein: CASSILAGGPGTQYF
clone size: .; V gene: TRBV2; D gene: TRBD1; J gene: TRBJ2-5; CDR3 DNA: TGTGCCAGCAACGAGGGACAGGGGGCGGAGACCCAGTACTTC; CDR3 protein: CASNEGQGAETQYF
clone size: .; V gene: TRBV7-6; D gene: .; J gene: TRBJ2-7; CDR3 DNA: TGTGCCAGCAGCTTCCTAACGGGACTGAGCTCCTACGAGCAGTACTTC; CDR3 protein: CASSFLTGLSSYEQYF
clone size: .; V gene: TRBV11-2; D gene: .; J gene: TRBJ2-3; CDR3 DNA: TGTGCCAGCAGCCCGGAGGGGGGGGGCCTCACAGATACGCAGTATTTT; CDR3 protein: CASSPEGGGLTDTQYF
clone size: .; V gene: TRBV6-5; D gene: .; J gene: TRBJ1-2; CDR3 DNA: TGTGCCAGCCATCCGGGGATTTCGTTGGGAGGCTACACCTTC; CDR3 protein: CASHPGISLGGYTF
clone size: .; V gene: TRBV30; D gene: TRBD2; J gene: TRBJ2-3; CDR3 DNA: TGTGCCTGGAGTGTTCGGGGGGCAGATACGCAGTATTTT; CDR3 protein: CAWSVRGADTQYF
clone size: .; V gene: TRBV2; D gene: .; J gene: TRBJ1-4; CDR3 DNA: TGTGCCAGCTTAGTCGGTGAAAAACTGTTTTTT; CDR3 protein: CASLVGEKLFF
clone size: .; V gene: TRBV11-3; D gene: TRBD1; J gene: TRBJ2-1; CDR3 DNA: TGTGCCAGCAGCGTCCCGGGACAGGGCATGGATGAGCAGTTCTTC; CDR3 protein: CASSVPGQGMDEQFF
clone size: few; V gene: TRBV4-1; D gene: .; J gene: TRBJ2-5; CDR3 DNA: TGCGCCAGCAGACAAGATAGGGGAAGGGGCCAAGAGACCCAGTACTTC; CDR3 protein: CASRQDRGRGQETQYF
clone size: .; V gene: TRBV7-9; D gene: .; J gene: TRBJ1-1; CDR3 DNA: TGTGCCAGCAGCCCCGGAGAGGTGAGGACTGAAGCTTTCTTT; CDR3 protein: CASSPGEVRTEAFF
clone size: .; V gene: TRBV9; D gene: .; J gene: TRBJ2-1; CDR3 DNA: TGTGCCAGCTCAAGACCGGGGGCCTACAATGAGCAGTTCTTC; CDR3 protein: CASSRPGAYNEQFF
clone size: .; V gene: TRBV5-4; D gene: TRBD1; J gene: TRBJ2-5; CDR3 DNA: TGTGCCAGCAGCAACCCGACAGGGGAAGAGACCCAGTACTTC; CDR3 protein: CASSNPTGEETQYF
clone size: .; V gene: TRBV19; D gene: .; J gene: TRBJ1-1; CDR3 DNA: TGTGCCTCCGGAGGGCAGGCACGGGGCACTGAAGCTTTCTTT; CDR3 protein: CASGGQARGTEAFF
clone size: .; V gene: TRBV15; D gene: .; J gene: TRBJ2-3; CDR3 DNA: TGTGCCACCAGCAGGGCCGACACAGATACGCAGTATTTT; CDR3 protein: CATSRADTDTQYF
clone size: .; V gene: TRBV27; D gene: .; J gene: TRBJ1-5; CDR3 DNA: TGTGCCAGCAGTCAGGGTTACAATCAGCCCCAGCATTTT; CDR3 protein: CASSQGYNQPQHF
clone size: few; V gene: TRBV5-1; D gene: TRBD1; J gene: TRBJ1-3; CDR3 DNA: TGCGCCAGCAGCAGGACAGGACCCGGAAACACCATATATTTT; CDR3 protein: CASSRTGPGNTIYF
clone size: .; V gene: TRBV7-8; D gene: TRBD1; J gene: TRBJ1-2; CDR3 DNA: TGTGCCAGCAGCCGAGACAGGGAGGGAGGCTACACCTTC; CDR3 protein: CASSRDREGGYTF
clone size: few; V gene: TRBV6-1; D gene: .; J gene: TRBJ2-1; CDR3 DNA: TGTGCCAGCAGTGTAGCATGGGGGGGACAATACAATGAGCAGTTCTTC; CDR3 protein: CASSVAWGGQYNEQFF
clone size: .; V gene: TRBV5-1; D gene: .; J gene: TRBJ1-1; CDR3 DNA: TGCGCCAGCAGCCTCCAAACAGGAGTGAACACTGAAGCTTTCTTT; CDR3 protein: CASSLQTGVNTEAFF
clone size: .; V gene: TRBV9; D gene: TRBD2; J gene: TRBJ2-3; CDR3 DNA: TGTGCCAGCAGCGGAAGCGGGGGGGCTTTAGATACGCAGTATTTT; CDR3 protein: CASSGSGGALDTQYF
clone size: .; V gene: TRBV28; D gene: TRBD1; J gene: TRBJ1-4; CDR3 DNA: TGTGCCAGCACCGCGGGGACAGGGGGCGTCGAAAAACTGTTTTTT; CDR3 protein: CASTAGTGGVEKLFF
clone size: .; V gene: TRBV7-2; D gene: .; J gene: TRBJ1-1; CDR3 DNA: TGTGCCAGCACCGACAGAAAGAGGACTGAAGCTTTCTTT; CDR3 protein: CASTDRKRTEAFF
clone size: .; V gene: TRBV3-1/TRBV3-2; D gene: TRBD1; J gene: TRBJ2-3; CDR3 DNA: TGTGCCAGCAGCCTGGGACAGGGGGCGAGAACAGATACGCAGTATTTT; CDR3 protein: CASSLGQGARTDTQYF
clone size: once; V gene: TRBV5-6; D gene: .; J gene: TRBJ1-2; CDR3 DNA: TGTGCCAGCAGCTTATACCGGGACACGAACACCTTC; CDR3 protein: CASSLYRDTNTF
clone size: medium-sized; V gene: TRBV14; D gene: TRBD2; J gene: TRBJ2-1; CDR3 DNA: TGTGCCAGCAGCCCGCTAGCGGGGGCCTACAATGAGCAGTTCTTC; CDR3 protein: CASSPLAGAYNEQFF
clone size: .; V gene: TRBV19; D gene: TRBD1; J gene: TRBJ1-6; CDR3 DNA: TGTGCCAGTAGTATCTTGGACAGGGGCGATTCACCCCTCCACTTT; CDR3 protein: CASSILDRGDSPLHF
clone size: .; V gene: TRBV30; D gene: .; J gene: TRBJ1-4; CDR3 DNA: TGTGCCTGGAGTGCCCTCCTTAGTCCGATCCGTGAAAAACTGTTTTTT; CDR3 protein: CAWSALLSPIREKLFF
clone size: .; V gene: TRBV4-2; D gene: TRBD1; J gene: TRBJ2-7; CDR3 DNA: TGTGCCAGCAGCCAGGCGTCGGGACAGCCCCGCTCCTACGAGCAGTACTTC; CDR3 protein: CASSQASGQPRSYEQYF
clone size: .; V gene: TRBV6-2/TRBV6-3; D gene: TRBD2; J gene: TRBJ2-3; CDR3 DNA: TGTGCCAGCAGTTACTGGACTAGTAGCACAGATACGCAGTATTTT; CDR3 protein: CASSYWTSSTDTQYF
clone size: .; V gene: TRBV6-6; D gene: TRBD2; J gene: TRBJ2-5; CDR3 DNA: TGTGCCAGCAGTTACGCTAGCGGACAAGAGACCCAGTACTTC; CDR3 protein: CASSYASGQETQYF
clone size: few; V gene: TRBV12-3/TRBV12-4; D gene: .; J gene: TRBJ1-5; CDR3 DNA: TGTGCCAGCGGTCGGGACACTAATCAGCCCCAGCATTTT; CDR3 protein: CASGRDTNQPQHF
clone size: .; V gene: TRBV5-1; D gene: TRBD1; J gene: TRBJ2-2; CDR3 DNA: TGCGCCAGCAGACCGGGACAGGGAGGCACCGGGGAGCTGTTTTTT; CDR3 protein: CASRPGQGGTGELFF
clone size: .; V gene: TRBV30; D gene: .; J gene: TRBJ1-4; CDR3 DNA: TGTGCCTGGGGAGATCGACAGGCCCAGTATGAAAAACTGTTTTTT; CDR3 protein: CAWGDRQAQYEKLFF
clone size: .; V gene: TRBV6-2/TRBV6-3; D gene: .; J gene: TRBJ1-2; CDR3 DNA: TGTGCCAGCAGCTCGGTCGGGTTACAAGGCTACACCTTC; CDR3 protein: CASSSVGLQGYTF
clone size: few; V gene: TRBV7-9; D gene: TRBD2; J gene: TRBJ2-3; CDR3 DNA: TGTGCCAGCAGCTCCCTCAAAGCGGGGGCGACAGATACGCAGTATTTT; CDR3 protein: CASSSLKAGATDTQYF
clone size: .; V gene: TRBV5-1; D gene: TRBD1; J gene: TRBJ2-7; CDR3 DNA: TGCGCCAGCAGCTCAGGACAGGGCGAGCAGTACTTC; CDR3 protein: CASSSGQGEQYF
clone size: .; V gene: TRBV6-5; D gene: .; J gene: TRBJ2-1; CDR3 DNA: TGTGCCAGCAGTTACTCTTCCTTTTACAATGAGCAGTTCTTC; CDR3 protein: CASSYSSFYNEQFF
clone size: few; V gene: TRBV7-2; D gene: TRBD1; J gene: TRBJ1-1; CDR3 DNA: TGTGCCAGCAGCTTAAAGGCAGGGGGTTATATAGAAGCTTTCTTT; CDR3 protein: CASSLKAGGYIEAFF
clone size: .; V gene: TRBV13; D gene: .; J gene: TRBJ1-3; CDR3 DNA: TGTGCCAGCAGCTTAGGAGACAGGCTTCACCTCCACGGCGAAACTGGAAACACCATATATTTT; CDR3 protein: CASSLGDRLHLHGETGNTIYF
clone size: few; V gene: TRBV7-3; D gene: .; J gene: TRBJ2-2; CDR3 DNA: TGTGCCAGCAGCAGAACCGGACACCCCAACACCGGGGAGCTGTTTTTT; CDR3 protein: CASSRTGHPNTGELFF
clone size: .; V gene: TRBV5-8; D gene: TRBD1; J gene: TRBJ1-5; CDR3 DNA: TGTGCCAGCAGCTTGGAAGGACAGGACAATCAGCCCCAGCATTTT; CDR3 protein: CASSLEGQDNQPQHF
clone size: .; V gene: TRBV7-2; D gene: TRBD2; J gene: TRBJ2-7; CDR3 DNA: TGTGCCAGCAGCCTCGGCCTAGCGGGGGGTTGGGTCCACGAGCAGTACTTC; CDR3 protein: CASSLGLAGGWVHEQYF